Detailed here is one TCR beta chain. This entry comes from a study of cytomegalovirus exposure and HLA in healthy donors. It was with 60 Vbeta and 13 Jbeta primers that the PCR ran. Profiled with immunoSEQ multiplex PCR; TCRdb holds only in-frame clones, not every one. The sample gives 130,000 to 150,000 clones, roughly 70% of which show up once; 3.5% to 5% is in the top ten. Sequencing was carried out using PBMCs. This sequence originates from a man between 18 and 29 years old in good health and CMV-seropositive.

The CDR3 DNA reads TGTGCCAGCTCGCAGGGGCGGGGGGCCCAGGATACGCAGTATTTT. Translation: CASSQGRGAQDTQYF. This sequence joins TRBV13 and TRBJ2-3; 8 bases fit TRBD2. The CDR3 consists of 15 residues. CDR1 and CDR2 from the germline V gene are PRHDT and FYEKMQ (reference sequence). V trimming: 8 bases; J trimming: 6 bases; junction bases outside the gene matches: 13.